The 25 T cell receptor beta chains reported below all come from one sample, sequenced in a study of T cell responses to AZD1222 COVID-19 vaccine. The repertoire was sequenced with immunoSEQ multiplex PCR; TCRdb's copy has only in-frame clones and lacks some. This sample has roughly 80,000 clones, with 90% found just once. The sequencing used peripheral blood, collected 28 days after the second AZD1222 dose. These receptors all stem from an adult who received the AZD1222 COVID-19 vaccine.

On this clone itself: The junction differs from germline at one of its ends, possibly a read error. J is TRBJ1-4 and V is TRBV19; D perhaps matches TRBD1 (5 bases). Germline V CDR1 and CDR2: LNHDA, SQIVND (reference sequence). CDR3 length: 15 residues. CDR3 protein: CASSTGRTTNEKLFF. Written as DNA, the CDR3 is TGTGCCAGTAGTACCGGACGGACAACAAATGAAAAACTGTTTTTT.

The chain employs TRBV9 and TRBJ1-6; 7 bases align to TRBD1. The CDR3 totals 17 residues. Trimming at V came to 4 bases and at J to 0 bases, leaving 7 bases not matched to a gene. Looked up from germline, CDR1 is SGDLS and CDR2 is YYNGEE. In DNA form, the CDR3 reads TGTGCCAGCAGCTCGCCCCGGGACAGCTCCTATAATTCACCCCTCCACTTT. Protein product: CASSSPRDSSYNSPLHF.

The V and J genes are TRBV5-8 and TRBJ2-5, with 7 bases matching TRBD1. V was clipped by 7 bases and J by 3 bases; unmatched bases: 9. Germline V gene data show CDR1 as SGHTS and CDR2 as YDEGEE. The CDR3 has 14 residues. The CDR3 loop reads CASDDRVPKETQYF. CDR3 nucleotides: TGTGCCAGCGACGACAGGGTTCCTAAAGAGACCCAGTACTTC.

The chain recombines TRBV28 with TRBJ1-1; no clear D gene. CDR3 length: 12 amino acids. Looked up from germline, CDR1 is MDHEN and CDR2 is SYDVKM. Trimming removed 5 bases from V and 10 bases from J, with 14 bases in between. DNA of the CDR3: TGTGCCAGCAGTCCCCTTGACGAGGGAGCTTTCTTT. Translating it yields CASSPLDEGAFF. The full variable domain, in which reference TRBV28 and TRBJ1-1 provide the parts outside the CDR3, is DVKVTQSSRYLVKRTGEKVFLECVQDMDHENMFWYRQDPGLGLRLIYFSYDVKMKEKGDIPEGYSVSREKKERFSLILESASTNQTSMYLCASSPLDEGAFFGQGTRLTVV.

The V and J genes are TRBV12-3 or TRBV12-4 and TRBJ1-6; possible D gene TRBD1, 5 bases. The CDR3 runs 13 residues. The V end was cut by 8 bases, the J end by 1 base, with 6 bases between. The CDR3 bases are TGTGCCAGCCAGGGTTCCTATAATTCACCCCTCCACTTT. Residues: CASQGSYNSPLHF.

The CDR3 nucleotides read TGTGCCAGCAGTCCCACGGGACAGATCTATGGCTACACCTTC. Residues: CASSPTGQIYGYTF. The rearrangement uses TRBV25-1 and TRBJ1-2; 7 bases fit TRBD1. This CDR3 has 14 residues. Germline CDR1 reads MGHDK; CDR2 reads SYGVNS. Unmatched junction bases numbered 7, after V lost 5 bases and J lost 4 bases.

The V gene is TRBV2, the J gene TRBJ1-5, with D possibly TRBD1 on 5 matching bases. CDR1 and CDR2 from the germline V gene are SNHLY and FYNNEI. The CDR3 loop spans 17 amino acids. The germline V and J ends were trimmed by 3 bases and 0 bases, with 15 bases remaining between them. CDR3 nucleotides: TGTGCCAGCAGTGAGGAGGGCAGGGCTTTTAGCAATCAGCCCCAGCATTTT. It codes for CASSEEGRAFSNQPQHF.

The chain employs TRBV24-1 and TRBJ2-6; 8 bases line up with TRBD1. With V trimmed by 3 bases and J by 0 bases, 3 bases remained unmatched. The CDR3 sequence is 17 residues long. CDR1 and CDR2 from the germline V gene are KGHDR and SFDVKD. This CDR3 reads CATSDRTGPSGANVLTF. CDR3 bases: TGTGCCACCAGTGATAGGACAGGGCCCTCTGGGGCCAACGTCCTGACTTTC.

This clone was picked up a small number of times. The V and J genes are TRBV6-5 and TRBJ1-1; maybe TRBD1 (5 bases). This CDR3 is built from 14 residues. The V gene lost 7 bases and the J gene lost 11 bases, with 23 bases spanning the gap. Germline V gene sequence: CDR1 MNHEY, CDR2 SVGAGI. The CDR3 bases are TGTGCCAGCAAACCTTATGACAGTCGTAATGGGGCTTTCTTT. Its protein is CASKPYDSRNGAFF.

This clone was observed once. Different DNA sequences within this sample yield the same CDR3. The J gene is TRBJ1-1, the V gene TRBV27; the D gene is possibly TRBD1 (5 bases). From germline, CDR1 is MNHEY and CDR2 SMNVEV (reference sequence). CDR3 length: 13 amino acids. V lost 4 bases and J lost 1, with 7 bases in between. CDR3: CASSSGANTEAFF. The CDR3 DNA sequence: TGTGCCAGCAGTTCTGGGGCGAACACTGAAGCTTTCTTT.

This clone occurred once. The chain couples TRBV10-3 to TRBJ2-2; TRBD1 or TRBD2 may be the D gene (6 bases each). With 11 bases removed from V and 4 bases from J, the gap between germline ends came to 20 bases. The CDR3 sequence is 15 residues long. Germline values: CDR1 ENHRY, CDR2 SYGVKD. CDR3 DNA: TGTGCCTCGACAGGTCCTGAGGGAGGCACCGGGGAGCTGTTTTTT. Its translation: CASTGPEGGTGELFF.

The CDR3 protein is CASSDVAGLGEQYF. The CDR3 bases are TGTGCCAGCAGTGACGTCGCAGGGCTAGGCGAGCAGTACTTC. The chain carries TRBV6-4 and TRBJ2-7; weak D call: TRBD1 (5 bases). V was trimmed by 2 bases and J by 6 bases, leaving 14 bases between them. Germline CDR1 MRHNA, CDR2 SNTAGT. This CDR3 comprises 14 residues.

The genes are TRBV18 and TRBJ1-6; weak D call: TRBD1 (5 bases). The CDR3 sequence is 13 residues long. Looked up from germline, CDR1 is KGHSH and CDR2 is LQKENI. The CDR3 spells CAGTQDKNSPLHF. In DNA, the CDR3 is TGTGCAGGGACGCAAGATAAAAATTCACCCCTCCACTTT. The complete variable domain, with remaining parts taken from reference TRBV18 and TRBJ1-6, reads NAGVMQNPRHLVRRRGQEARLRCSPMKGHSHVYWYRQLPEEGLKFMVYLQKENIIDESGMPKERFSAEFPKEGPSILRIQQVVRGDSAAYFCAGTQDKNSPLHFGNGTRLTVT.

The chain joins TRBV18 to TRBJ1-4, with D perhaps matching TRBD1 (5 bases). V was pared by 10 bases and J by 0 bases, with 15 bases between. Germline V CDR1 and CDR2: KGHSH, LQKENI. This CDR3 has 15 amino acids. CDR3 loop: CATKGQQATNEKLFF. The CDR3 DNA follows: TGTGCCACCAAAGGGCAACAGGCAACTAATGAAAAACTGTTTTTT.

This clone showed up just once. The chain recombines TRBV5-1 with TRBJ2-1; 14 nucleotides match TRBD2. The CDR3 is made up of 16 amino acids. Germline V gives CDR1 SGHRS, CDR2 YFSETQ. The J segment lost 4 bases and the V segment lost 6 bases, leaving 6 bases of the junction unmatched. In DNA form, the CDR3 reads TGCGCCAGCACCCAAGGGACTAGCGGGAGTTACAATGAGCAGTTCTTC. It codes for CASTQGTSGSYNEQFF.

This chain links TRBV7-2 with TRBJ1-5; D gene ambiguous. The CDR3 length is 13 residues. Germline V gene data show CDR1 as SGHTA and CDR2 as FQGNSA. With 6 bases removed from V and 5 bases from J, the gap between germline ends came to 11 bases. CDR3 DNA sequence: TGTGCCAGCAGTCCTTCTAATGATCAGCCCCAGCATTTT. This codes for CASSPSNDQPQHF.

The gene calls are TRBV27 and TRBJ2-4; possible D gene TRBD2, 6 bases. Trimming took off 3 bases at V and 8 bases at J, with 11 bases between the two ends. The germline V gene encodes CDR1 MNHEY and CDR2 SMNVEV (reference sequence). There are 13 residues in the CDR3. The CDR3, as DNA: TGTGCCAGCAGTTTTTCCTGGAGGGACATTCAGTACTTC. Protein: CASSFSWRDIQYF.

The genes are TRBV19 and TRBJ1-3, with D possibly matching TRBD1 (6 bases). CDR3 length equals 14 residues. Germline V lookup: CDR1 LNHDA, CDR2 SQIVND (reference sequence). Trimming took off 7 bases at V and 3 bases at J, with 13 bases between the two ends. The CDR3 DNA sequence: TGTGCCAGTAACACAGGGTTGGGTGGAAACACCATATATTTT. It yields the protein CASNTGLGGNTIYF.

V usage is TRBV5-1 and J usage is TRBJ2-2; D not certain. V gave up 7 bases and J gave up 4 bases, with 5 bases separating them. Germline assignment: CDR1 SGHRS and CDR2 YFSETQ. This CDR3 has 11 residues. The CDR3 coding sequence is TGCGCCAGCCGATTCACCGGGGAGCTGTTTTTT. Translated: CASRFTGELFF.

This chain uses TRBV3-1 (or the pseudogene TRBV3-2) with TRBJ2-1; TRBD2 agrees at 10 bases. Germline-derived CDR1 and CDR2 are LGHDT and YNNKEL (reference sequence). This CDR3 is built from 16 residues. Losses at the gene ends were 4 bases for V and 6 bases for J; bases not matched to a gene: 9. The CDR3 loop is CASSPIRGLAFNEQFF. CDR3 DNA: TGTGCCAGCAGCCCGATCCGGGGACTAGCGTTCAATGAGCAGTTCTTC.

This chain joins TRBV6-5 and TRBJ1-2, with TRBD1 matching 8 bases. The CDR3 contains 15 residues. Germline CDR1 is MNHEY and CDR2 is SVGAGI. J gave up 7 bases and V 4 bases, and 11 bases lay outside the gene matches. The CDR3 spells CASSSPLQGARGYTF. In nucleotides, the CDR3 is TGTGCCAGCAGTTCTCCCCTTCAGGGGGCGCGTGGCTACACCTTC.

V gene TRBV2 combines with J gene TRBJ1-4; the D is unclear. Deletions cut 1 base from V and 7 bases from J, with 4 bases between. The CDR3 is 12 residues long. CDR1 is SNHLY and CDR2 is FYNNEI in the germline V gene. This CDR3 is CASSEGGEKLFF. As DNA, the CDR3 is TGTGCCAGCAGTGAAGGAGGTGAAAAACTGTTTTTT. The whole variable domain, remainder taken from reference TRBV2 and TRBJ1-4, is EPEVTQTPSHQVTQMGQEVILRCVPISNHLYFYWYRQILGQKVEFLVSFYNNEISEKSEIFDDQFSVERPDGSNFTLKIRSTKLEDSAMYFCASSEGGEKLFFGSGTQLSVL.

CDR3 bases: TGTGCCAGCAGTTGGAGAGGGGCTGGAAACACCATATATTTT. This gives the protein CASSWRGAGNTIYF. V usage is TRBV6-5 and J usage is TRBJ1-3, with D possibly being TRBD1 (5 bases). This CDR3 region has 14 residues. Germline loops: CDR1 MNHEY, CDR2 SVGAGI. V lost 4 bases to trimming and J lost 2 bases, with 9 bases between them.

The CDR3 nucleotides read TGTGCCAGCAGCTTAGTTTCGGGGGACATCACCGGGGAGCTGTTTTTT. It is translated as CASSLVSGDITGELFF. The genes are TRBV7-8 and TRBJ2-2; D tentatively reads TRBD1 or TRBD2 (6 bases each). Per germline, CDR1 SGHVS and CDR2 FQNEAQ. V was cut by 1 base and J by 4 bases, with 13 bases left in between. The CDR3 runs 16 residues.

This chain connects TRBV3-1 (or the pseudogene TRBV3-2) to TRBJ1-5; no reliable D call. The CDR3 has 14 residues. CDR1 is LGHDT and CDR2 is YNNKEL in the germline V gene (reference sequence). V lost 0 bases, J lost 4 bases, and 7 bases lay in between. This CDR3 reads CASSQEKRNQPQHF. For the CDR3, the DNA is TGTGCCAGCAGCCAAGAGAAGAGGAATCAGCCCCAGCATTTT.